One sample yielded the 14 T cell receptor beta chains listed below, sequenced in a study of cytomegalovirus exposure and HLA in healthy donors. The PCR used 60 Vbeta and 13 Jbeta primers. Profiling relied on immunoSEQ multiplex PCR, and the TCRdb table lists in-frame clones only, not all of them. The profile covers over 50,000 clones, with 80% to 90% appearing a single time and less than 1.6% taken by the ten largest. Sequencing was performed on PBMCs. Every receptor here comes from a young man in good health and CMV-seropositive.

The chain joins TRBV5-1 to TRBJ1-1; 8 nucleotides match TRBD1. The CDR3 extends over 13 amino acids. After removal of 4 bases from V and 4 bases from J, the junction contained 3 bases not matched to a gene. Looked up from germline, CDR1 is SGHRS and CDR2 is YFSETQ. CDR3 amino acids: CASSITGGTEAFF. DNA of the CDR3: TGCGCCAGCAGCATTACAGGGGGCACTGAAGCTTTCTTT.

This chain uses TRBV11-2 with TRBJ2-2; the D gene is possibly TRBD2 (5 bases). CDR1 is SGHAT, CDR2 FQNNGV, per germline. The CDR3 has 15 amino acids. Trimming removed 3 bases from V and 0 bases from J, with 8 bases in between. CDR3 sequence (DNA): TGTGCCAGCAGCTTCGGTAGCGCGAACACCGGGGAGCTGTTTTTT. Amino acids: CASSFGSANTGELFF.

The genes are TRBV6-5 and TRBJ1-6; D unresolved. CDR1 and CDR2 from the germline V gene are MNHEY and SVGAGI. The ends were cut back, 4 bases at V and 8 bases at J, with 9 bases in the middle. The CDR3 loop spans 13 amino acids. CDR3 DNA: TGTGCCAGCAGTTTCGGGTCTGATTCACCCCTCCACTTT. It is translated as CASSFGSDSPLHF.

The chain has TRBV7-8 and TRBJ1-5; 8 bases line up with TRBD1. The trim removed 5 bases at V and 6 bases at J, leaving 3 bases unmatched. The CDR3 covers 13 residues. CDR1 is SGHVS and CDR2 is FQNEAQ in the germline V gene. The chain's CDR3 is CASSLDRGQPQHF. The CDR3 DNA reads TGTGCCAGCAGCCTAGACAGGGGTCAGCCCCAGCATTTT.

This rearrangement joins TRBV5-6 to TRBJ1-5; D is undetermined. This CDR3 is 13 amino acids long. With 0 bases removed from V and 4 bases from J, the gap between germline ends came to 5 bases. Germline assignment: CDR1 SGHDT and CDR2 YYEEEE. CDR3 nucleotides: TGTGCCAGCAGCTTGGGGCATAATCAGCCCCAGCATTTT. Translated: CASSLGHNQPQHF.

This rearrangement joins TRBV28 to TRBJ2-7; 7 bases line up with TRBD1. Germline assignment: CDR1 MDHEN and CDR2 SYDVKM. The length of the CDR3 is 14 residues. J lost 3 bases, V lost 3 bases, and 5 bases had no gene match. In DNA form, the CDR3 reads TGTGCCAGCAGTTTTCTGACAGGGCGCTACGAGCAGTACTTC. Residues: CASSFLTGRYEQYF.

J is TRBJ1-1 and V is TRBV2, with D perhaps TRBD1 (6 bases). Between the trimmed V and J ends, which lost 8 bases and 2 bases, there was a span of 12 bases. Germline V gene lookup returns CDR1 SNHLY and CDR2 FYNNEI. The CDR3 totals 13 residues. CDR3 in DNA: TGTGCCAGCCAATCACAGGGAAACACTGAAGCTTTCTTT. Encoded protein: CASQSQGNTEAFF.

V and J are TRBV5-1 and TRBJ1-2, with D possibly TRBD1 on 6 matching bases. The CDR3 consists of 12 residues. Per the germline V gene, CDR1 is SGHRS and CDR2 is YFSETQ. V was clipped by 2 bases and J by 6 bases, with 8 bases between them. The CDR3 sequence: CASSLQGHGYTF. CDR3 nucleotides: TGCGCCAGCAGCTTACAGGGTCATGGCTACACCTTC.

This sequence joins TRBV7-2 and TRBJ2-3; D is unclear. There are 13 residues in the CDR3. The germline V and J ends were trimmed by 5 bases and 3 bases, with 9 bases remaining between them. From germline, CDR1 is SGHTA and CDR2 FQGNSA. The DNA for the CDR3 is TGTGCCAGCAGCCGGAGTGGGACAGATACGCAGTATTTT. It is translated as CASSRSGTDTQYF. Drawing the rest from reference TRBV7-2 and TRBJ2-3, the complete variable domain is GAGVSQSPSNKVTEKGKDVELRCDPISGHTALYWYRQSLGQGLEFLIYFQGNSAPDKSGLPSDRFSAERTGGSVSTLTIQRTQQEDSAVYLCASSRSGTDTQYFGPGTRLTVL.

The chain combines TRBV11-2 with TRBJ2-1; 7 positions agree with TRBD1. This CDR3 contains 13 residues. J gave up 5 bases and V 6 bases, and 4 bases lay outside the gene matches. CDR1 and CDR2 (germline): SGHAT, FQNNGV. The CDR3 protein is CASSFDRDNEQFF. The CDR3 region has the DNA TGTGCCAGCAGTTTCGACAGGGACAATGAGCAGTTCTTC.

V usage is TRBV2 and J usage is TRBJ2-2, with TRBD1 matching 9 bases. V lost 4 bases to trimming and J lost 7 bases; unmatched junction nucleotides: 16. Germline assignment: CDR1 SNHLY and CDR2 FYNNEI. This CDR3 contains 18 residues. Here the CDR3 DNA reads TGTGCCAGCAGTGGAGGGACAGGGCGTTCAGGGCGGATCGGGGAGCTGTTTTTT. This translates into CASSGGTGRSGRIGELFF.

V usage is TRBV28 and J usage is TRBJ2-3; 7 bases are a match to TRBD2. The V segment lost 3 bases and the J segment 5 bases; nucleotides outside the gene matches: 2. Germline CDR1 MDHEN, CDR2 SYDVKM. The CDR3 is 13 amino acids. The CDR3 spells CASSLAGEDTQYF. CDR3 coding DNA: TGTGCCAGCAGTTTGGCGGGAGAAGATACGCAGTATTTT.

The genes are TRBV27 and TRBJ1-1; D is ambiguous. The V end lost 1 base, the J end lost 10 bases, and 16 bases lay between the germline ends. CDR3 size: 14 residues. Germline V gene sequence: CDR1 MNHEY, CDR2 SMNVEV (reference sequence). The CDR3 protein is CASSLYGVFVIAFF. Here the CDR3 DNA reads TGTGCCAGCAGTTTATACGGGGTTTTTGTGATAGCTTTCTTT.

V is TRBV27 and J is TRBJ2-2, with 7 bases matching TRBD2. The length of the CDR3 is 16 residues. The germline V gene has CDR1 MNHEY and CDR2 SMNVEV (reference sequence). V trimming: 8 bases; J trimming: 3 bases; junction bases outside the gene matches: 12. CDR3 loop: CASASGASGYTGELFF. Here the CDR3 DNA reads TGTGCCAGCGCATCCGGGGCTAGCGGTTACACCGGGGAGCTGTTTTTT.